This record concerns one T cell receptor beta chain sequence. Assay used: immunoSEQ multiplex PCR; TCRdb lists only in-frame clones, some missing. The table includes a few million clones, roughly 90% detected once. CDR1 and CDR2 (germline): SGDLS, YYNGEE. Trimming removed 4 bases at V and 2 bases at J, with 16 bases between. The CDR3 has 15 residues. These data belong to a study of shared clonotypes between healthy human individuals. Donors comprised only Caucasian adults living in Nashville, Tennessee. This sequence was found in a young man in good health. Some clones in this sample may be carry-over from other donors' samples. The chain employs TRBV9 and TRBJ2-7; D is tentatively TRBD1 or TRBD2 (5 bases each). The material sequenced was naive CD4+ T cells from PBMCs. Specified subset: CD45RA+ positively selected. CDR3 DNA sequence: TGTGCCAGCAGCAACCTAAGCCGGGACCCCTACGAGCAGTACTTC. Its protein product is CASSNLSRDPYEQYF. The whole variable domain, filled in from reference TRBV9 and TRBJ2-7, reads DSGVTQTPKHLITATGQRVTLRCSPRSGDLSVYWYQQSLDQGLQFLIQYYNGEERAKGNILERFSAQQFPDLHSELNLSSLELGDSALYFCASSNLSRDPYEQYFGPGTRLTVT.